The present T cell receptor beta chain was sequenced within a study of healthy donors' naive CD4 and CD8 T cells (dated by TCRdb to the mid-2010s). Regarding the study in general: The donors were selected to cover three age groups of six people each (20-25, 40-50 and 60-70 years), had a mean age of roughly 45, and were half female. To examine how TCR variation is linked to lineage commitment, the study sequenced rearranged TCR alpha and beta chains from naive CD4+ and CD8+ T cells. Donors were HLA-typed by sequencing at HLA-A, -B, -C, -DRB1, -DQB1 and -DPB1 using the SBTexcellerator protocol, an ABI3130xl analyzer and SBTengine software. For TCR alpha, a new primer set covering all functional IMGT alpha gene variants was designed, and the rest of the protocol matched the beta-chain workflow. The peripheral blood mononuclear cells came from some 20 individuals who were healthy and unrelated.

Cells with a CD4+CD8-CD45RO-CD45RA+ profile were isolated by FACS and defined as naive CD4+ T cells, and those with a CD8+CD4-CD45RA+CD27bright profile were defined as naive CD8+ T cells. Sorting used antibodies against CD4 (RPA-T4), CD8 (SK1), CD27 (O323), CD45RA (HI100) and CD45RO (UCHL1). Study-level results and caveats: Because alpha and beta chains were sequenced in bulk and could not be paired, the effects of the two chains in combination were not assessed. Reportedly, most V and J gene segments showed bias between naive CD4+ and CD8+ cells, and this bias held consistently across donors regardless of HLA genotype. The study did not directly address whether homeostatic proliferation of naive T cells might have biased the repertoire. In both chains, CD4+ lineage was associated with a positively charged CDR3, and CD8+ lineage was associated with a negatively charged CDR3. Taken together, V genes, J genes and CDR3 charge appeared to account for roughly 13% of the variance in CD4/CD8 propensity, acting in a largely additive way.

The sample was run on a 454 GS FLX Titanium. A previously published linear amplification protocol was used to build the TCR libraries, starting from around 520 ng of total RNA. Sequencing was carried out on the Roche/454 Genome Sequencer using Titanium chemistry. Under the source paper's analysis protocol: From about 5 of the healthy donors, a total of under 90,000 rearranged TCR alpha transcripts were sequenced. Unique TCR clonotypes were defined by the CDR3 junction under IMGT nomenclature, and duplicate transcripts were removed. In R 2.13.0, logistic regression modeled CD4 versus CD8 status on V and J genes, adjusting for donor effects, with Bonferroni correction for multiple testing. Clones were called with MiXCR by TCRdb after fastp trimmed the public reads at Q25, and only in-frame beta chains were retained. Rows are combined by CDR3 protein, so each entry shows the most common genes and DNA. These V and J calls derive from TCRdb rather than the authors' analysis. The sample yields around 180,000 distinct CDR3 sequences; over 60% were counted once. The leading ten clones occupy about 2.3% of the sample.

To note about this clonotype: Its antigen is still unknown. No much larger clonotype is one base removed from it; base qualities were not supplied.

The germline V gene encodes CDR1 MNHEY and CDR2 SVGAGI. Its CDR3 holds 14 amino acids, cysteine through phenylalanine. Here the CDR3 DNA is all that survives: 42 bases in frame from base 1. The V end gives up 6 bases and the J end 9 bases, leaving 6 bases in the junction not matched to a gene. Sequences were obtained from naive CD4+ and CD8+ T cells sorted from blood, pooled from several donors. The sample's cell subset or site, from its label and the paper: FACS-sorted naive CD4+ (CD45RO-CD45RA+) and naive CD8+ (CD45RA+CD27bright) T cells. The V and J genes are TRBV6-5 and TRBJ1-6, and 9 junctional nucleotides match TRBD1. The sequence derives from a pool of human donors in good health; the sample pools cells from several healthy donors. The DNA sequence reads TGTGCCAGCAGGGCCGGGACAGGGTTTTCACCCCTCCACTTT. Translation gives CASRAGTGFSPLHF.